This TCR beta chain emerged from a study of blood T cell repertoires in COVID-19. Using immunoSEQ multiplex PCR, the repertoire was profiled, and TCRdb retains in-frame clones only, with some absent. In the table there are roughly 200,000 clones, about 80% of which are singletons. This CDR3 is built from 15 residues. Germline lookup yields CDR1 SGHAT and CDR2 FQNNGV. J lost 5 bases, V lost 4 bases, and 5 bases had no gene match. This clone was detected once. The chain has TRBV11-2 and TRBJ2-5; the match to TRBD2 covers 12 bases. The sequence was obtained from a man aged 55-75 years with acute or convalescent COVID-19. The specimen was peripheral blood. As DNA, the CDR3 is TGTGCCAGCAGCTCGACTAGCGGGAGTGGGGAGACCCAGTACTTC. It encodes CASSSTSGSGETQYF.